The 15 T cell receptor beta chains below were found in one sample sequenced in a study of blood T cells in healthy people across ages (dated by TCRdb to the mid-2010s). Receptor libraries were prepared by 5' RACE. The sequencer was an Illumina HiSeq 2500. A second PCR of about 6 to 11 cycles was run with a J-beta primer mix and a sample-barcoded 5' primer. In TCRdb, the public reads were trimmed at Q25 with fastp and aligned with MiXCR, with productive beta chains retained. Duplicate CDR3 protein sequences are folded into a single record with the most common DNA and genes. A total of under 1,000,000 distinct CDR3 sequences appear in this sample, about 45% of them only once. Roughly 20% of the sample belongs to the ten largest clones. Sequencing input: blood. The receptors shown here come from an older man in good health.

The rearrangement joins TRBV2 to TRBJ2-7, with D maybe TRBD2 (5 bases). Trimming shortened V by 4 bases and J by 10 bases, and 11 bases separated the two germline ends. Germline V gives CDR1 SNHLY, CDR2 FYNNEI. There are 11 residues in the CDR3. The CDR3 bases are TGTGCCAGCAGTGTACTAGGTCTACAGTACTTC. Translation: CASSVLGLQYF.

This clonotype appeared a few times. This chain links TRBV5-1 with TRBJ1-4; 7 bases map to TRBD1. The germline CDR1 and CDR2 sequences are SGHRS and YFSETQ. The length of the CDR3 is 14 residues. J lost 7 bases, V lost 4 bases, and 7 bases had no gene match. The CDR3 nucleotides are TGCGCCAGCAGCCGGACAGGAACGGGTGAAAAACTGTTTTTT. Protein product: CASSRTGTGEKLFF.

This chain links TRBV7-9 with TRBJ1-5, with 7 bases identical to TRBD1. The J segment lost 7 bases and the V segment lost 4 bases, leaving 7 bases of the junction unmatched. This CDR3 region has 14 residues. Germline assignment: CDR1 SEHNR and CDR2 FQNEAQ (reference sequence). The CDR3 loop reads CASSSGQAGQPQHF. CDR3 coding DNA: TGTGCCAGCAGCTCAGGACAGGCCGGCCAGCCCCAGCATTTT. The complete variable domain, with remaining parts taken from reference TRBV7-9 and TRBJ1-5, reads DTGVSQNPRHKITKRGQNVTFRCDPISEHNRLYWYRQTLGQGPEFLTYFQNEAQLEKSRLLSDRFSAERPKGSFSTLEIQRTEQGDSAMYLCASSSGQAGQPQHFGDGTRLSIL.

Many counts were recorded for this clonotype. The chain uses TRBV7-3 and TRBJ2-7; 7 bases map to TRBD2. V lost 5 bases to trimming and J lost 4 bases; unmatched junction nucleotides: 8. In germline, CDR1 is SGHTA, CDR2 FQGTGA. This CDR3 has 14 residues. In DNA form, the CDR3 reads TGTGCCAGCAGCCAGGACGGGGGGTTATACGAGCAGTACTTC. The encoded protein is CASSQDGGLYEQYF.

This clonotype has only a few counts. The chain has TRBV7-2 and TRBJ2-3, with D perhaps matching TRBD1 (6 bases). Trimming stripped 0 bases from V and 5 bases from J, with 12 bases between. CDR1 SGHTA and CDR2 FQGNSA come from the germline V gene. There are 15 residues in the CDR3. CDR3: CASSLAQGMVDTQYF. CDR3 nucleotide sequence: TGTGCCAGCAGCTTAGCGCAGGGGATGGTAGATACGCAGTATTTT.

This clonotype appeared a single time. The chain combines TRBV28 with TRBJ2-7; D is possibly TRBD1 or TRBD2 (5 bases each). V lost 9 bases and J lost 3, with 18 bases in between. The CDR3 is 14 residues long. The germline gives CDR1 MDHEN, CDR2 SYDVKM. The DNA for the CDR3 is TGTGCCAGTCTACCCCCGGGGCGGCTCTACGAGCAGTACTTC. Its translation is CASLPPGRLYEQYF.

This clonotype was found once. This CDR3 is CASSAEDWADSPLHF. CDR3 coding DNA: TGTGCCAGCAGTGCCGAAGACTGGGCGGATTCACCCCTCCACTTT. This chain links TRBV6-5 with TRBJ1-6; no clear D. V was pared by 5 bases and J by 8 bases, with 16 bases between. Looked up from germline, CDR1 is MNHEY and CDR2 is SVGAGI. The CDR3 contains 15 residues.

This clonotype was observed a few times. V usage is TRBV25-1 and J usage is TRBJ1-3; the match to TRBD1 covers 8 bases. The CDR3 length is 14 residues. The V segment lost 6 bases and the J segment 3 bases; nucleotides outside the gene matches: 4. From germline, CDR1 is MGHDK and CDR2 SYGVNS. The DNA of the CDR3 is TGTGCCAGCAGAGAGACAGGGGTTGGAAACACCATATATTTT. It yields the protein CASRETGVGNTIYF.

The table lists this clonotype with a few counts. The chain combines TRBV3-1 with TRBJ2-1; no firm D call. Looked up from germline, CDR1 is LGHDT and CDR2 is YNNKEL (reference sequence). V was shortened by 0 bases and J by 7 bases, with 7 bases between the two germline ends. This CDR3 comprises 13 residues. The CDR3 sequence: CASSQDTLNEQFF. The CDR3 nucleotides read TGTGCCAGCAGCCAAGATACATTGAATGAGCAGTTCTTC.

The gene calls are TRBV7-9 and TRBJ1-6, with TRBD1 matching 7 bases. The junction had 10 bases not matched to a gene; V was cut back by 6 bases and J by 8 bases. The CDR3 consists of 15 residues. Germline-derived CDR1 and CDR2 are SEHNR and FQNEAQ (reference sequence). The DNA of the CDR3 is TGTGCCAGCAGTCTCCGACAGGGTGTACATTCACCCCTCCACTTT. Protein product: CASSLRQGVHSPLHF.

The rearrangement uses TRBV5-1 and TRBJ2-1; a possible D gene is TRBD2 (5 bases). Germline V lookup: CDR1 SGHRS, CDR2 YFSETQ. This CDR3 is built from 14 residues. Trimming left V 5 bases short and J 6 bases short, with 15 bases between. The CDR3 loop reads CASSLGVPLNEQFF. The DNA of the CDR3 is TGCGCCAGCAGTCTGGGAGTCCCGCTCAATGAGCAGTTCTTC.

The chain joins TRBV29-1 to TRBJ2-4; perhaps D is TRBD1 or TRBD2 (5 bases each). TRBJ2-7 matches the DNA end more closely, so the J call is doubtful. The CDR3 loop spans 15 amino acids. CDR1 and CDR2 from the germline V gene are SQVTM and ANQGSEA. The CDR3 spells CSVRPGTLPSSEQYF. CDR3 DNA: TGCAGCGTCCGCCCCGGGACCCTCCCGTCGTCCGAGCAGTACTTC.

V usage is TRBV5-1 and J usage is TRBJ2-1; D may be TRBD1 (5 bases). CDR3 length: 14 residues. Between the trimmed V and J ends, which lost 3 bases and 9 bases, there was a span of 16 bases. Per the germline V gene, CDR1 is SGHRS and CDR2 is YFSETQ. The CDR3 spells CASSSGENQGEQFF. The CDR3 DNA follows: TGCGCCAGCAGCTCGGGCGAAAATCAGGGTGAGCAGTTCTTC.

This chain uses TRBV28 with TRBJ2-3, with D perhaps TRBD1 (6 bases). The germline gives CDR1 MDHEN, CDR2 SYDVKM. The CDR3 has 14 residues. The V end lost 6 bases, the J end lost 5 bases, and 15 bases lay between the germline ends. CDR3 sequence reads: CASRQGVGGDTQYF. The CDR3 DNA reads TGTGCCAGCAGACAGGGCGTTGGGGGAGATACGCAGTATTTT.

The chain joins TRBV29-1 to TRBJ2-2, with D possibly TRBD2 on 5 matching bases. CDR3 length: 16 amino acids. V dropped 6 bases and J dropped 0 bases, with 17 bases sitting between them. CDR1 and CDR2 from the germline V gene are SQVTM and ANQGSEA. CDR3: CSVQSFGSANTGELFF. Here the CDR3 DNA reads TGCAGCGTCCAAAGCTTTGGGAGCGCGAACACCGGGGAGCTGTTTTTT.